This is a list of T cell receptor beta chains from one sample in a study of identical twins. TCRdb reprocessed the 5' RACE reads via MiXCR and lists one record per CDR3 protein. The data hold hundreds of thousands of distinct CDR3 sequences, with about 12% observed a single time. This sample was shared with a second study, whose subject was yellow fever vaccine responses in identical twins.

Source material: PBMCs. These receptors all stem from a woman aged 18-29 years in good health. Each CDR3 is given with its conserved first and last residue. D genes are given only for firm matches. The size field is filled for only some rows; it gives once, few, many or a size class.

clone size	D gene	V gene	J gene	CDR3 protein	CDR3 DNA
few	NA	TRBV5-1	TRBJ1-1	CASSLVGSLSEAFF	TGCGCCAGCAGCTTGGTGGGCAGCCTCAGTGAAGCTTTCTTT
NA	NA	TRBV4-1	TRBJ1-1	CASSQPSQGSNTEAFF	TGCGCCAGCAGCCAACCTTCTCAGGGATCTAACACTGAAGCTTTCTTT
few	TRBD1	TRBV7-3	TRBJ2-6	CASSETGQYSGANVLTF	TGTGCCAGCAGCGAGACGGGACAGTACTCTGGGGCCAACGTCCTGACTTTC
NA	TRBD2	TRBV20-1	TRBJ2-3	CSAELAGGHDTQYF	TGCAGTGCGGAATTAGCGGGGGGGCACGATACGCAGTATTTT
many	TRBD2	TRBV6-5	TRBJ2-5	CATRTSQETQYF	TGTGCCACCCGGACTAGCCAAGAGACCCAGTACTTC
NA	TRBD2	TRBV9	TRBJ2-1	CASSVGLAYSYNEQFF	TGTGCCAGCAGCGTAGGACTAGCTTACTCCTACAATGAGCAGTTCTTC
NA	TRBD1	TRBV20-1	TRBJ2-3	CSARRTGFKDTQYF	TGCAGTGCTCGGCGGACAGGGTTTAAGGATACGCAGTATTTT
few	NA	TRBV6-1	TRBJ2-5	CASRRRGTETQYF	TGTGCCAGCCGACGGCGGGGTACGGAGACCCAGTACTTC
NA	TRBD1	TRBV28	TRBJ2-2	CASSPPPTGYDANTGELVF	TGTGCCAGCAGTCCCCCCCCGACAGGGTACGACGCGAACACCGGGGAGCTGGTTTTT
few	TRBD2	TRBV10-1	TRBJ2-7	CATAPGLAGALSYEQYF	TGCGCCACTGCCCCCGGGTTAGCGGGAGCCCTCTCCTACGAGCAGTACTTC
many	TRBD2	TRBV12-3/TRBV12-4	TRBJ2-3	CASSYGGSWTDTQYF	TGTGCCAGCAGTTATGGCGGGAGTTGGACAGATACGCAGTATTTT
many	NA	TRBV24-1	TRBJ2-1	CATSERAALEQFF	TGTGCCACCAGTGAAAGAGCGGCCCTTGAGCAGTTCTTC
few	TRBD1	TRBV29-1	TRBJ1-4	CSVQGAGQEEKLFF	TGCAGCGTTCAAGGGGCGGGACAGGAAGAAAAACTGTTTTTT
NA	TRBD2	TRBV4-2	TRBJ2-7	CASSQRVLGLADYEQYF	TGTGCCAGCAGCCAAAGGGTATTGGGACTAGCGGACTACGAGCAGTACTTC
many	TRBD1	TRBV5-1	TRBJ1-1	CASSSGQGRNTEAFF	TGCGCCAGCAGCTCAGGACAGGGGCGTAACACTGAAGCTTTCTTT
few	TRBD2	TRBV9	TRBJ2-1	CASSVGASGIYNEQFF	TGTGCCAGCAGCGTAGGGGCTAGCGGGATCTACAATGAGCAGTTCTTC
many	TRBD2	TRBV29-1	TRBJ2-1	CSTGLAGVGNEQFF	TGCAGCACCGGACTAGCGGGAGTGGGAAATGAGCAGTTCTTC
many	TRBD1	TRBV12-3/TRBV12-4	TRBJ2-1	CASSQTTGPYEQFF	TGTGCCAGCAGTCAGACGACAGGGCCCTATGAGCAGTTCTTC
NA	TRBD1	TRBV6-6	TRBJ2-7	CASKDREYEQYF	TGTGCCAGCAAGGACAGGGAGTACGAGCAGTACTTC
few	TRBD1	TRBV4-1	TRBJ2-5	CASSQIKGAIGETQYF	TGCGCCAGCAGCCAAATTAAGGGGGCTATAGGAGAGACCCAGTACTTC